This TCR beta chain was identified during a study of T cell responses to AZD1222 COVID-19 vaccine. As to this clone: The antigen is unknown.

Measured with immunoSEQ multiplex PCR; TCRdb has only the in-frame clones, and not every one. The sample includes 50,000 to 65,000 clones, around nine tenths of them seen just once. Overall study results and limits: Donors skewed white British and female; clonal diversity was possibly underestimated. Breadth and depth of Spike-specific TCRs rose after two AZD1222 doses.

The TCR originated in an adult who received the MenACWY meningococcal vaccine as a control. This specimen consisted of peripheral blood, obtained 28 days after the second dose of the MenACWY control vaccine.

The chain's CDR3 is CASSLALGQNNEQFF. The CDR3 DNA reads as TGTGCCAGCAGTTTAGCCCTCGGACAGAACAATGAGCAGTTCTTC. The V gene is TRBV27, the J gene TRBJ2-1; maybe TRBD1 (6 bases). The CDR3 contains 15 residues. The V and J ends lost 2 bases and 5 bases respectively, with 13 bases between them. Germline CDR1 MNHEY, CDR2 SMNVEV (reference sequence).